This T cell receptor (beta chain) originates from a study of T cell clonality in common variable immunodeficiency. General study points: Reportedly, TCR beta sequences from common variable immunodeficiency showed fewer deletions and N-nucleotide insertions. TCRbeta clonality was increased in CVID versus healthy controls.

CVID subjects were about 14 female and more than 25 male, aged roughly 8 to 64. Only in-frame clones appear in the TCRdb table, and some are missing; sequencing was by immunoSEQ multiplex PCR. The repertoire shows about 28,000 clones, none seen only once; the top ten take approximately 31%. Germline CDR1 reads SGHVS; CDR2 reads FQNEAQ. The CDR3 totals 17 residues. Comment on this clone: The antigen is not known. The read comes to an end 3 residues before the CDR3 does, leaving the germline J gene to fill in the end.

The chain uses TRBV7-8 and TRBJ1-1; tentatively, D is TRBD1 (5 bases). The sample consisted of peripheral blood mononuclear cells. The sequence was collected from a human donor with common variable immunodeficiency. CDR3 bases read: TGTGCGACAAGCTTAGGGGTCAGGGTCTATATTTTGACTGAA. Amino acid sequence: CATSLGVRVYILTE. The CDR3 reads in full as CATSLGVRVYILTEAFF.